This is a list of T cell receptor beta chains from one sample in a study of T-cell memory formation after mild COVID-19. One entry per CDR3 protein, called by TCRdb with MiXCR from the 5' RACE reads. The table has around 420,000 distinct CDR3 sequences, 20% to 25% seen once; the top ten hold around 8.7%. Material: PBMCs or a T cell subset sorted from them (not recorded which). These receptors were collected from an adult woman who had mild COVID-19 (a few samples of this study predate the infection). Cell type and time point are not known. CDR3s leave out the opening cysteine and the closing phenylalanine or tryptophan. Each record gives: D gene, V gene, clone size, J gene, CDR3 protein. A D gene is named only where the DNA matches it firmly. Not all rows give a size; the values are once, few, many and, for expanded clones, a class.

D gene: .
V gene: TRBV5-1
clone size: .
J gene: TRBJ1-4
CDR3 protein: ASNPGFSTNEKLF

D gene: .
V gene: TRBV5-4
clone size: .
J gene: TRBJ2-7
CDR3 protein: ASSAYERGYEQY

D gene: .
V gene: TRBV6-1
clone size: .
J gene: TRBJ2-7
CDR3 protein: ASSEADRPQGFHEQY

D gene: .
V gene: TRBV2
clone size: .
J gene: TRBJ2-2
CDR3 protein: ASTNGHPAQLSGELF

D gene: TRBD1
V gene: TRBV6-6
clone size: .
J gene: TRBJ2-6
CDR3 protein: ASSNGQGGVLT

D gene: TRBD1
V gene: TRBV6-1
clone size: .
J gene: TRBJ1-1
CDR3 protein: ASSETDRVGGEAF

D gene: .
V gene: TRBV30
clone size: .
J gene: TRBJ2-3
CDR3 protein: AWNMGSDTQY

D gene: .
V gene: TRBV7-9
clone size: .
J gene: TRBJ2-3
CDR3 protein: ASSLSAGEVTDTQY

D gene: .
V gene: TRBV12-3/TRBV12-4
clone size: .
J gene: TRBJ2-2
CDR3 protein: ASRPGLLTNTGELF

D gene: TRBD1
V gene: TRBV6-2/TRBV6-3
clone size: .
J gene: TRBJ2-7
CDR3 protein: ASSNRRTGTSEQY

D gene: TRBD2
V gene: TRBV20-1
clone size: .
J gene: TRBJ2-1
CDR3 protein: SAYGTSGGNEQF

D gene: TRBD1
V gene: TRBV6-1
clone size: .
J gene: TRBJ2-5
CDR3 protein: ASSETGGQETQY

D gene: TRBD1
V gene: TRBV30
clone size: few
J gene: TRBJ2-1
CDR3 protein: AWSSPGTGEYNEQF

D gene: .
V gene: TRBV7-9
clone size: .
J gene: TRBJ1-2
CDR3 protein: ASSVGQGYGYT

D gene: .
V gene: TRBV6-5
clone size: few
J gene: TRBJ2-2
CDR3 protein: ASCHQFFYLDTGELF

D gene: .
V gene: TRBV20-1
clone size: .
J gene: TRBJ2-3
CDR3 protein: SALHRDTQY

D gene: TRBD2
V gene: TRBV11-1
clone size: many
J gene: TRBJ2-6
CDR3 protein: ASSSRLASGANVLT

D gene: TRBD2
V gene: TRBV2
clone size: few
J gene: TRBJ2-3
CDR3 protein: ASMDVLAGGPNTDTQY

D gene: .
V gene: TRBV12-3/TRBV12-4
clone size: .
J gene: TRBJ1-3
CDR3 protein: ASRTARGTIY

D gene: .
V gene: TRBV7-2
clone size: few
J gene: TRBJ2-7
CDR3 protein: ASSLQGIGSYEQY

D gene: TRBD1
V gene: TRBV4-1
clone size: .
J gene: TRBJ1-1
CDR3 protein: ASSQKDRGNTEAF

D gene: TRBD1
V gene: TRBV12-3/TRBV12-4
clone size: .
J gene: TRBJ1-6
CDR3 protein: ASSSRDRVSLFRNSPLH

D gene: .
V gene: TRBV20-1
clone size: many
J gene: TRBJ2-2
CDR3 protein: SAPFGGNTGELF